A single sample gave rise to the 9 T cell receptor beta chains below, sequenced in a study of CD8+ T cells in alopecia areata. The treatment: oral pan-JAK inhibitor, 5-10 mg twice daily. Sequencing used cDNA as its template, made by extracting RNA and reverse transcribing it. Sequenced by immunoSEQ multiplex PCR; TCRdb stores in-frame clones only, minus some. Here the sample spans around 160,000 clones, around 60% being singletons. The starting material was CD4+ T cells sorted from blood, obtained at week 24, from a patient treated with tofacitinib. These receptors originate from a human donor with alopecia areata.

The V and J genes are TRBV6-1 and TRBJ2-1, with D perhaps matching TRBD1 (6 bases). Trimming took off 4 bases at V and 9 bases at J, with 19 bases between the two ends. The CDR3 contains 15 residues. Looked up from germline, CDR1 is MNHNS and CDR2 is SASEGT. CDR3 nucleotides: TGTGCCAGCAGTGCGGAAGTTTGGGGGCAAGGTGAGCAGTTCTTC. It is translated as CASSAEVWGQGEQFF.

V is TRBV29-1 and J is TRBJ2-5; a weak D match, TRBD1 (5 bases). Per germline, CDR1 SQVTM and CDR2 ANQGSEA. CDR3 length: 11 residues. Trimming shortened V by 6 bases and J by 5 bases, and 10 bases separated the two germline ends. CDR3 residues: CSVGRVETQYF. DNA of the CDR3: TGCAGCGTGGGGCGAGTCGAGACCCAGTACTTC.

This clone was seen a handful of times. The chain carries TRBV29-1 and TRBJ1-1, with D unclear. V lost 3 bases, J lost 3 bases, and 11 bases lay in between. This CDR3 contains 13 residues. Per germline, CDR1 SQVTM and CDR2 ANQGSEA. CDR3 protein: CSVEVGRDTEAFF. DNA of the CDR3: TGCAGCGTTGAGGTGGGGAGGGACACTGAAGCTTTCTTT.

The CDR3 sequence: CASSAGGRGPYNEQFF. CDR3 nucleotides: TGTGCCAGCAGTGCCGGTGGGCGGGGACCATACAATGAGCAGTTCTTC. The chain couples TRBV6-1 to TRBJ2-1; possibly TRBD2 for D (6 bases). The length of the CDR3 is 16 residues. CDR1 is MNHNS and CDR2 is SASEGT in the germline V gene. The V end was cut by 4 bases, the J end by 4 bases, with 17 bases between.

The chain recombines TRBV5-1 with TRBJ1-6, with TRBD1 matching over 7 bases. The V gene end was trimmed by 0 bases and the J gene end by 10 bases; junction bases not matched to a gene: 4. CDR1 SGHRS and CDR2 YFSETQ come from the germline V gene. The CDR3 sequence is 14 residues long. Here the CDR3 reads CASSLDRGRSPLHF. In DNA, the CDR3 is TGCGCCAGCAGCTTGGACAGGGGCCGCTCACCCCTCCACTTT.

This clone was found a few times. The chain uses TRBV5-1 and TRBJ2-7, with 7 bases that match TRBD2. Germline CDR1 SGHRS, CDR2 YFSETQ. The CDR3 extends over 15 amino acids. V was clipped by 0 bases and J by 3 bases; unmatched bases: 6. DNA of the CDR3: TGCGCCAGCAGCTTGGTTAGCGGGTTTCGCTACGAGCAGTACTTC. It yields the protein CASSLVSGFRYEQYF.

V usage is TRBV9 and J usage is TRBJ1-6; 9 nucleotides line up with TRBD1. This CDR3 region has 13 residues. Looked up from germline, CDR1 is SGDLS and CDR2 is YYNGEE. Trimming cost V 6 bases and J 7 bases; bases outside gene matches: 2. The CDR3 here is CASTGTGNSPLHF. In DNA, the CDR3 is TGTGCCAGCACCGGGACAGGGAATTCACCCCTCCACTTT.

J is TRBJ2-7 and V is TRBV28; D unclear. This CDR3 spans 15 amino acids. V was pared by 5 bases and J by 0 bases, with 14 bases between. Germline values: CDR1 MDHEN, CDR2 SYDVKM. The CDR3 sequence is CASSPRPRSSYEQYF. CDR3 DNA sequence: TGTGCCAGCAGTCCCCGTCCCCGGAGCTCCTACGAGCAGTACTTC.

V gene TRBV27 combines with J gene TRBJ2-7; tentatively, D is TRBD2 (6 bases). Germline CDR1 and CDR2: MNHEY and SMNVEV (reference sequence). This CDR3 has 15 amino acids. With 0 bases removed from V and 2 bases from J, the gap between germline ends came to 11 bases. DNA for the CDR3: TGTGCCAGCAGTTTATCGAGTAGCGGAGCCTACGAGCAGTACTTC. Amino acid sequence: CASSLSSSGAYEQYF.